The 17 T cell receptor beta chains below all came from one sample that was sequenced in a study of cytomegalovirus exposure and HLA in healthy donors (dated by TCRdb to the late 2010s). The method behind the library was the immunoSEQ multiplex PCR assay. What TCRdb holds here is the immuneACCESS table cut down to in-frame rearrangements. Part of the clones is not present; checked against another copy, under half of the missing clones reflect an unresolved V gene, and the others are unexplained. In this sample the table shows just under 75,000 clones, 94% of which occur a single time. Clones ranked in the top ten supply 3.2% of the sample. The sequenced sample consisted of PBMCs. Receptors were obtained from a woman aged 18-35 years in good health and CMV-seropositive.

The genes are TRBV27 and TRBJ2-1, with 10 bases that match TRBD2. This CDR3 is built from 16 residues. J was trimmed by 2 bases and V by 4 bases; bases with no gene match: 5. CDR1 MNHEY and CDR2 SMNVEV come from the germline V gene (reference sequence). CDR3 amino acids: CASSSSSGRAYNEQFF. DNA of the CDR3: TGTGCCAGCAGTTCGTCCAGCGGGAGGGCCTACAATGAGCAGTTCTTC.

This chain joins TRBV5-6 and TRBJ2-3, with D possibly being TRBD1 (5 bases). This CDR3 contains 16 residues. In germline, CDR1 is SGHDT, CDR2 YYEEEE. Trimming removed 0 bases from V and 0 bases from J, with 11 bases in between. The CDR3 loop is CASSLGTGSSTDTQYF. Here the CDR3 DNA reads TGTGCCAGCAGCTTGGGAACAGGCTCCAGCACAGATACGCAGTATTTT.

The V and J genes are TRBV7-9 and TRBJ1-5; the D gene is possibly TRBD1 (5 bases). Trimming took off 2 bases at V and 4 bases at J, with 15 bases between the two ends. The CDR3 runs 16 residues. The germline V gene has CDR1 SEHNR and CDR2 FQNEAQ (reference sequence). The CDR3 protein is CASSLYYGGVNQPQHF. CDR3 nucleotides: TGTGCCAGCAGCTTATACTATGGAGGGGTAAATCAGCCCCAGCATTTT.

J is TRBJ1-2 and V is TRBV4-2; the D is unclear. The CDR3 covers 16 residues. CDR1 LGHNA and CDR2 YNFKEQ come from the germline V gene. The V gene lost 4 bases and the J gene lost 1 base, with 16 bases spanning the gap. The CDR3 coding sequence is TGTGCCAGCAGCCGCAAAACAGAGGGTCTTAACTATGGCTACACCTTC. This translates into CASSRKTEGLNYGYTF.

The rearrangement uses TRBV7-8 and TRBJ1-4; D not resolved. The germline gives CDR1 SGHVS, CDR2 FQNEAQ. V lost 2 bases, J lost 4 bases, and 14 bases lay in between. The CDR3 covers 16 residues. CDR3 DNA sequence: TGTGCCAGCAGCTTAAGGTCGGGAGGGTATAATGAAAAACTGTTTTTT. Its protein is CASSLRSGGYNEKLFF.

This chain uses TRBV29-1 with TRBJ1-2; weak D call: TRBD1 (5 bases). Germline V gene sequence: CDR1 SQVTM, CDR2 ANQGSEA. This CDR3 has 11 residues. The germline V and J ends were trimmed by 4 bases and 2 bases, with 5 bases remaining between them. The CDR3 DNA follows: TGCAGCGTTGGACAGAACTATGGCTACACCTTC. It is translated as CSVGQNYGYTF.

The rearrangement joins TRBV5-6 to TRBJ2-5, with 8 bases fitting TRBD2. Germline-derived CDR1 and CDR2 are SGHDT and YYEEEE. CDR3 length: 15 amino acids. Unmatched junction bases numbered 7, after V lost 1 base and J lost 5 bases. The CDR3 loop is CASSLLSGGRETQYF. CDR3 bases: TGTGCCAGCAGCTTGTTAAGCGGGGGACGGGAGACCCAGTACTTC.

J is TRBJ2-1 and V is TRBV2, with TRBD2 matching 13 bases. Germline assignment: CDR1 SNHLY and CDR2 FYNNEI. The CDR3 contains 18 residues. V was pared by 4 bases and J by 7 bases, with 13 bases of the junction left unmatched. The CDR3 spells CASSASGLAGVPGNEQFF. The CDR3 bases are TGTGCCAGCAGTGCCTCCGGACTAGCGGGAGTGCCTGGGAATGAGCAGTTCTTC.

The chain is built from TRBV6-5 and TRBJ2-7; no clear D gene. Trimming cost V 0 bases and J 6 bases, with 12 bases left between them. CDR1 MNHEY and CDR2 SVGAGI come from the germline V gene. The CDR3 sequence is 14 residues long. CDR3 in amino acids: CASSYSIVSAEQYF. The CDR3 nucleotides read TGTGCCAGCAGTTACTCGATAGTGAGTGCCGAGCAGTACTTC.

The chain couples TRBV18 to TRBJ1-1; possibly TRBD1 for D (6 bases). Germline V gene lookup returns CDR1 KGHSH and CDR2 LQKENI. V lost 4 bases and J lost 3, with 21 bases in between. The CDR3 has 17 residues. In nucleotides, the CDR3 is TGTGCCAGCTCACTCCGTCCCGGGACACCTAGGGACACTGAAGCTTTCTTT. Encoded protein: CASSLRPGTPRDTEAFF.

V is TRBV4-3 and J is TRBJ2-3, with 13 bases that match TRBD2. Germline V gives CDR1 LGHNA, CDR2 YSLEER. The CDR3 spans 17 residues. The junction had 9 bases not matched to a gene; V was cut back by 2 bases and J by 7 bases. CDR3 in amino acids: CASSQTSGRASSNTQYF. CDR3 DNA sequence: TGCGCCAGCAGCCAAACTAGCGGGAGGGCCTCCTCGAATACGCAGTATTTT.

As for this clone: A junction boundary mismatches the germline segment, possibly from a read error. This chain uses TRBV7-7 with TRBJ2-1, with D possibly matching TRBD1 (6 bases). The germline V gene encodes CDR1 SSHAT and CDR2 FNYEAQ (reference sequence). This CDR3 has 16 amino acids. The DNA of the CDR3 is TGTGCTAGCAGCTTGCGACAGGACAGCTCCTACAATGAGCAGTTCTTC. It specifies CASSLRQDSSYNEQFF.

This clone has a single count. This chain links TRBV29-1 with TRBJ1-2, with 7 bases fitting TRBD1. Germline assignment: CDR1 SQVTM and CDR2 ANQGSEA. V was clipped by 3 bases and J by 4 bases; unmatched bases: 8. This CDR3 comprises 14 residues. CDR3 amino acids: CSVEPRQGSYGYTF. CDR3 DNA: TGCAGCGTTGAGCCCCGACAGGGAAGCTATGGCTACACCTTC.

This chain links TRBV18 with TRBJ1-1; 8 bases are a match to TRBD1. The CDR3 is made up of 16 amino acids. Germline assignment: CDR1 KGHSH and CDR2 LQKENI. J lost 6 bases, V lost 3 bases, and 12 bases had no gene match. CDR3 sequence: CASSPDNRGTSAEAFF. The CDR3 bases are TGTGCCAGCTCACCGGATAACAGGGGGACTAGCGCTGAAGCTTTCTTT.

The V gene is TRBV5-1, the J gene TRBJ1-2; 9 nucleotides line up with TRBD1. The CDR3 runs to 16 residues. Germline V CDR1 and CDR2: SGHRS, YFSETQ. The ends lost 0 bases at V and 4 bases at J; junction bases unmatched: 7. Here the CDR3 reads CASSLDDRGEGYGYTF. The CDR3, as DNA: TGCGCCAGCAGCTTGGATGACAGGGGGGAAGGCTATGGCTACACCTTC.

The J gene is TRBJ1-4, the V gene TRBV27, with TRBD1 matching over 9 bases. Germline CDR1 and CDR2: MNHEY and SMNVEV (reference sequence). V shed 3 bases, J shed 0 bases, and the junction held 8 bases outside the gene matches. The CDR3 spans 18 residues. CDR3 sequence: CASSFLGQGRATNEKLFF. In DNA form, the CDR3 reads TGTGCCAGCAGTTTTTTGGGACAGGGTAGGGCAACTAATGAAAAACTGTTTTTT.

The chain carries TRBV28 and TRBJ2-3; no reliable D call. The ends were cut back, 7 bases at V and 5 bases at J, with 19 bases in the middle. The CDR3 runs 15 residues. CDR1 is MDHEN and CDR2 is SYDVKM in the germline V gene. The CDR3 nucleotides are TGTGCCAGCACCCAATCGACCGGGTATAAAGATACGCAGTATTTT. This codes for CASTQSTGYKDTQYF.